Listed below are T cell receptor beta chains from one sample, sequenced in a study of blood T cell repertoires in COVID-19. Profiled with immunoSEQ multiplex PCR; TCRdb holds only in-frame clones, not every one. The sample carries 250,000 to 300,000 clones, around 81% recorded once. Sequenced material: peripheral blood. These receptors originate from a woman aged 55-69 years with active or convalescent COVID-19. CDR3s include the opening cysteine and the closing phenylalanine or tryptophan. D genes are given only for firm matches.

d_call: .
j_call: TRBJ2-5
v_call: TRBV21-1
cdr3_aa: CASSNSQQGGQETQYF

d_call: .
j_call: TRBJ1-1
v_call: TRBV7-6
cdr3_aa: CASSHNRDTEAFF

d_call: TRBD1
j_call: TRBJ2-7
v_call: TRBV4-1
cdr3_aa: CASSEGTGYYEQYF

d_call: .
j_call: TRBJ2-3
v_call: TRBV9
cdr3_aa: CASTLGGYTDTQYF

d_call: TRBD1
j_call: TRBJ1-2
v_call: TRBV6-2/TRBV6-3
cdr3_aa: CASSPRTGGTLDYGYTF

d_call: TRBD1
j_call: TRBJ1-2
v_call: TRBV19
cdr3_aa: CASTLDRWEGYTF

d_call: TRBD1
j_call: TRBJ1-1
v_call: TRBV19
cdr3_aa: CASSFRTGGNTEAFF

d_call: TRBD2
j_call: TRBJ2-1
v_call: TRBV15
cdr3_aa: CATSRDIGLAGNNEQFF

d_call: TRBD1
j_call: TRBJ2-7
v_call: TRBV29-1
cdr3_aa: CSVGDRGISEQYF

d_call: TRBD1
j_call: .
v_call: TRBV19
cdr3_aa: CASSTPGQGETQYF

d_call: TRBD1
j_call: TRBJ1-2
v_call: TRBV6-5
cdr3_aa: CASSQRQGYGYTF

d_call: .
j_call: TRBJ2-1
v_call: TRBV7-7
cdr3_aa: CASSLGREDEQFF

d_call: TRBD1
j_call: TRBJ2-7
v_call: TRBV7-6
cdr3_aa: CASSFGTGDLYEQYF

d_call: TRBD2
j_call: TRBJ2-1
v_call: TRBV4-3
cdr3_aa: CASSQGGGAREQFF

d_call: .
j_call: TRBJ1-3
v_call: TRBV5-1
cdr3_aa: CASSGPGAKNSGNTIYF

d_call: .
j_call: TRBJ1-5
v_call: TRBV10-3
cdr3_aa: CAISPTQGIVNQPQHF

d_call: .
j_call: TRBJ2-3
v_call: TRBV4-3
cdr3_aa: CASSRTGTFVGTQYF

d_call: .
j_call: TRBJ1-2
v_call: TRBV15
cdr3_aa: CATSRSVKANYGYTF

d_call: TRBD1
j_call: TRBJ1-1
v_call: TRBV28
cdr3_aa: CASSSRQGTISTEAFF

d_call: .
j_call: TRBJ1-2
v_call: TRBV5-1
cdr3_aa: CASSLGEAYGYTF

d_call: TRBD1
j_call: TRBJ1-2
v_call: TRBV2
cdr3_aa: CASSARQGVNYGYTF

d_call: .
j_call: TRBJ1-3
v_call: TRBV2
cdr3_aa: CASRRTVDDTIYF

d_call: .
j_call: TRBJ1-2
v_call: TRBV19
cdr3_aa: CASSIGGANYGYTF

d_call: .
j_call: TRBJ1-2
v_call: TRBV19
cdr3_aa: CASSPRAGVYGYTF

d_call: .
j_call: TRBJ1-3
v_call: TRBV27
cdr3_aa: CASSLGGISGNTIYF

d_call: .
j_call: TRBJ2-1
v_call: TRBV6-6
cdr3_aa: CASSYSSTNEQFF

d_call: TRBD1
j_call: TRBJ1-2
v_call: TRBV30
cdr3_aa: CAWSSTGGGGYTF

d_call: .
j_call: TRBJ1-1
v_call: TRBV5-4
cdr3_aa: CASSPPGDMNTEAFF

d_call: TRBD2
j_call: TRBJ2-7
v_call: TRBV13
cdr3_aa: CASSPNLAGGRDEQYF

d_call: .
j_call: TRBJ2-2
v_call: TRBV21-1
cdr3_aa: CASSKTPDNANTGELFF

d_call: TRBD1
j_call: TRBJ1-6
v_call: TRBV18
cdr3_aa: CASRAGTGVSPLHF

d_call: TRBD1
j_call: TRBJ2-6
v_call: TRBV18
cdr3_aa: CASSPTTGPHSGANVLTF

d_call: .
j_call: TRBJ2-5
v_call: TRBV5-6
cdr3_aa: CASSLPGGGETQYF

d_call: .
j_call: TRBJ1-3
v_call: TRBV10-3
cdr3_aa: CAISESTAQGTIYF

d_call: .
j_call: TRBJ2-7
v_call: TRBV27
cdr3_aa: CASRDTSDSYEQYF

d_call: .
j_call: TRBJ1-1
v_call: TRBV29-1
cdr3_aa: CSVLVTEAFF